This is a list of T cell receptor beta chains from one sample in a study of CD8 T cells in Susac syndrome. TCRdb processed the immunoSEQ multiplex PCR reads anew with MiXCR; each CDR3 protein has one entry. The data show about 200,000 distinct CDR3 sequences, with 90% to 95% seen just once and 0.1% to 0.15% held by the top ten. Sample: CD8+ T cells from PBMCs. These TCRs come from a human donor with multiple sclerosis. Both conserved end residues are part of each CDR3. The order of the fields is D gene, J gene, clone size, V gene, CDR3 protein, CDR3 DNA. D genes are given only for firm matches. The size entry is marked missing in some rows and otherwise reads once, few, many or a size class.

d_call: TRBD1; j_call: TRBJ1-1; clone_size: -; v_call: TRBV18; cdr3_aa: CASSPTGGVDQGTEAFF; cdr3_nt: TGTGCCAGCTCACCAACAGGGGGGGTTGATCAGGGCACTGAAGCTTTCTTT
d_call: -; j_call: TRBJ2-7; clone_size: once; v_call: TRBV15; cdr3_aa: CATSRAITSSDYEQYF; cdr3_nt: TGTGCCACCAGCAGAGCGATAACTAGCTCAGACTACGAGCAGTACTTC
d_call: -; j_call: TRBJ2-7; clone_size: -; v_call: TRBV30; cdr3_aa: CAWSMSGPYYEQYF; cdr3_nt: TGTGCCTGGAGTATGAGCGGACCATATTACGAGCAGTACTTC
d_call: -; j_call: TRBJ1-5; clone_size: -; v_call: TRBV12-3/TRBV12-4; cdr3_aa: CASTSGTGMEPQHF; cdr3_nt: TGTGCCAGCACCTCTGGGACGGGGATGGAGCCCCAGCATTTT
d_call: -; j_call: TRBJ2-5; clone_size: -; v_call: TRBV29-1; cdr3_aa: CSAGGLILDQYF; cdr3_nt: TGCAGCGCGGGTGGCCTAATCCTAGACCAGTACTTC
d_call: -; j_call: TRBJ2-7; clone_size: -; v_call: TRBV14; cdr3_aa: CASSQEYRPYEQYF; cdr3_nt: TGTGCCAGCAGCCAAGAATACAGACCCTACGAGCAGTACTTC
d_call: -; j_call: TRBJ2-1; clone_size: -; v_call: TRBV4-2; cdr3_aa: CASSQDSNEQFF; cdr3_nt: TGTGCCAGCAGTCAGGACAGCAATGAGCAGTTCTTC
d_call: -; j_call: TRBJ2-5; clone_size: -; v_call: TRBV12-3/TRBV12-4; cdr3_aa: CASSFLGAKTQYF; cdr3_nt: TGTGCCAGCAGTTTTTTGGGAGCCAAGACCCAGTACTTC
d_call: TRBD1; j_call: TRBJ2-7; clone_size: -; v_call: TRBV5-4; cdr3_aa: CASSLAGGTGYEQYF; cdr3_nt: TGTGCCAGCAGCTTGGCCGGAGGGACAGGCTACGAGCAGTACTTC
d_call: -; j_call: TRBJ1-1; clone_size: -; v_call: TRBV30; cdr3_aa: CAWSVQNRPEAFF; cdr3_nt: TGTGCCTGGAGTGTACAGAACCGACCCGAAGCTTTCTTT
d_call: -; j_call: TRBJ2-7; clone_size: -; v_call: TRBV7-9; cdr3_aa: CASGQGLDYEQYF; cdr3_nt: TGTGCCAGCGGTCAAGGACTCGACTACGAGCAGTACTTC
d_call: -; j_call: TRBJ1-2; clone_size: -; v_call: TRBV29-1; cdr3_aa: CSVVDSENYGYTF; cdr3_nt: TGCAGCGTTGTCGACAGTGAGAACTATGGCTACACCTTC
d_call: TRBD1; j_call: TRBJ1-1; clone_size: -; v_call: TRBV4-2; cdr3_aa: CASTGQGFEAFF; cdr3_nt: TGTGCCAGCACCGGACAGGGGTTTGAAGCTTTCTTT
d_call: -; j_call: TRBJ2-3; clone_size: once; v_call: TRBV12-3/TRBV12-4; cdr3_aa: CASSWGLLAKDTQYF; cdr3_nt: TGTGCCAGCAGTTGGGGGCTACTAGCGAAAGATACGCAGTATTTT
d_call: TRBD2; j_call: TRBJ2-3; clone_size: -; v_call: TRBV7-6; cdr3_aa: CASSSTLAGGTTDTQYF; cdr3_nt: TGTGCCAGCAGCTCTACTTTAGCGGGAGGTACCACAGATACGCAGTATTTT
d_call: -; j_call: TRBJ2-2; clone_size: -; v_call: TRBV13; cdr3_aa: CASSFWSGTGELFF; cdr3_nt: TGTGCCAGCAGCTTTTGGTCGGGCACCGGGGAGCTGTTTTTT
d_call: -; j_call: TRBJ1-5; clone_size: -; v_call: TRBV4-1; cdr3_aa: CASSKRVGQPQHF; cdr3_nt: TGCGCCAGCAGCAAAAGGGTCGGCCAGCCCCAGCATTTT
d_call: -; j_call: TRBJ1-2; clone_size: -; v_call: TRBV29-1; cdr3_aa: CSVKSGANYGYTF; cdr3_nt: TGCAGCGTTAAGTCAGGAGCTAACTATGGCTACACCTTC
d_call: TRBD2; j_call: TRBJ2-1; clone_size: -; v_call: TRBV7-3; cdr3_aa: CASSWTSGGLNEQFF; cdr3_nt: TGTGCCAGCAGTTGGACTAGCGGAGGACTCAATGAGCAGTTCTTC
d_call: TRBD2; j_call: TRBJ2-7; clone_size: -; v_call: TRBV7-9; cdr3_aa: CASSLGGVGKEQYF; cdr3_nt: TGTGCCAGCAGCCTCGGGGGGGTAGGAAAAGAGCAGTACTTC
d_call: -; j_call: TRBJ2-3; clone_size: -; v_call: TRBV5-5; cdr3_aa: CASSLALDEDTQYF; cdr3_nt: TGTGCCAGCAGCTTGGCCCTAGACGAAGATACGCAGTATTTT
d_call: -; j_call: TRBJ2-3; clone_size: -; v_call: TRBV7-8; cdr3_aa: CASSLNLQRSSRDTQYF; cdr3_nt: TGTGCCAGCAGCTTGAACCTCCAGCGGTCCTCCAGGGATACGCAGTATTTT
d_call: -; j_call: TRBJ2-2; clone_size: -; v_call: TRBV15; cdr3_aa: CATSRGRTEYTGELFF; cdr3_nt: TGTGCCACCAGCAGAGGACGGACGGAGTACACCGGGGAGCTGTTTTTT
d_call: -; j_call: TRBJ2-5; clone_size: once; v_call: TRBV15; cdr3_aa: CATSGSRDPQETQYF; cdr3_nt: TGTGCCACCAGCGGTTCCCGGGACCCACAAGAGACCCAGTACTTC
d_call: -; j_call: TRBJ1-1; clone_size: -; v_call: TRBV4-1; cdr3_aa: CASSQGWSAEGTEAFF; cdr3_nt: TGCGCCAGCAGCCAAGGGTGGTCCGCGGAGGGGACTGAAGCTTTCTTT
d_call: TRBD2; j_call: TRBJ2-1; clone_size: -; v_call: TRBV25-1; cdr3_aa: CASSEPGLALYNEQFF; cdr3_nt: TGTGCCAGCAGTGAGCCGGGACTAGCGCTTTACAATGAGCAGTTCTTC
d_call: -; j_call: TRBJ2-1; clone_size: -; v_call: TRBV29-1; cdr3_aa: CSVEVDSNEQFF; cdr3_nt: TGCAGCGTTGAAGTAGACAGCAATGAGCAGTTCTTC
d_call: TRBD2; j_call: TRBJ2-3; clone_size: -; v_call: TRBV5-6; cdr3_aa: CASSLSGLAGDTQYF; cdr3_nt: TGTGCCAGCAGCCTATCGGGACTAGCGGGAGATACGCAGTATTTT
d_call: -; j_call: TRBJ2-1; clone_size: -; v_call: TRBV2; cdr3_aa: CASSEELGYEQFF; cdr3_nt: TGTGCCAGCAGTGAAGAACTAGGGTATGAGCAGTTCTTC
d_call: -; j_call: TRBJ2-1; clone_size: -; v_call: TRBV6-2/TRBV6-3; cdr3_aa: CASSYSSVNEQFF; cdr3_nt: TGTGCCAGCAGTTACTCTAGCGTCAATGAGCAGTTCTTC
d_call: TRBD1; j_call: TRBJ2-6; clone_size: -; v_call: TRBV6-5; cdr3_aa: CASSYRFGTGESSGANVLTF; cdr3_nt: TGTGCCAGCAGTTACAGGTTCGGGACAGGGGAAAGCTCTGGGGCCAACGTCCTGACTTTC
d_call: -; j_call: TRBJ1-1; clone_size: once; v_call: TRBV20-1; cdr3_aa: CSANRQFTEAFF; cdr3_nt: TGCAGTGCTAATCGACAGTTCACTGAAGCTTTCTTT
d_call: TRBD1; j_call: TRBJ2-1; clone_size: -; v_call: TRBV12-3/TRBV12-4; cdr3_aa: CASGQDRNEQFF; cdr3_nt: TGTGCCTCGGGACAGGATCGGAATGAGCAGTTCTTC
d_call: -; j_call: TRBJ2-1; clone_size: -; v_call: TRBV12-3/TRBV12-4; cdr3_aa: CASSLPERGGNEQFF; cdr3_nt: TGTGCCAGCAGTTTACCGGAACGGGGTGGTAATGAGCAGTTCTTC
d_call: TRBD2; j_call: TRBJ2-2; clone_size: -; v_call: TRBV29-1; cdr3_aa: CSVPSSGRDTGELFF; cdr3_nt: TGCAGCGTTCCTTCTAGCGGGAGGGACACCGGGGAGCTGTTTTTT
d_call: -; j_call: TRBJ2-1; clone_size: -; v_call: TRBV6-5; cdr3_aa: CASNLGAAGQDEQFF; cdr3_nt: TGTGCCAGCAACCTGGGGGCAGCGGGGCAGGATGAGCAGTTCTTC
d_call: -; j_call: TRBJ2-7; clone_size: -; v_call: TRBV13; cdr3_aa: CASSLWDRAYEQYF; cdr3_nt: TGTGCCAGCAGCTTATGGGATCGGGCCTACGAGCAGTACTTC
d_call: TRBD1; j_call: TRBJ1-5; clone_size: -; v_call: TRBV12-3/TRBV12-4; cdr3_aa: CASSPDRGQGQPQHF; cdr3_nt: TGTGCCAGCAGTCCGGACAGGGGGCAGGGTCAGCCCCAGCATTTT
d_call: -; j_call: TRBJ2-3; clone_size: -; v_call: TRBV7-9; cdr3_aa: CASSPGLNGDTQYF; cdr3_nt: TGTGCCAGCAGCCCTGGACTGAACGGAGATACGCAGTATTTT
d_call: -; j_call: TRBJ2-5; clone_size: -; v_call: TRBV5-1; cdr3_aa: CASSLAWRGDDPPRSETQYF; cdr3_nt: TGCGCCAGCAGCTTGGCCTGGCGTGGGGACGACCCCCCCCGGTCGGAGACCCAGTACTTC
d_call: -; j_call: TRBJ1-5; clone_size: -; v_call: TRBV4-1; cdr3_aa: CASSLGDHSNQPQHF; cdr3_nt: TGCGCCAGCAGCCTGGGGGACCATAGCAATCAGCCCCAGCATTTT